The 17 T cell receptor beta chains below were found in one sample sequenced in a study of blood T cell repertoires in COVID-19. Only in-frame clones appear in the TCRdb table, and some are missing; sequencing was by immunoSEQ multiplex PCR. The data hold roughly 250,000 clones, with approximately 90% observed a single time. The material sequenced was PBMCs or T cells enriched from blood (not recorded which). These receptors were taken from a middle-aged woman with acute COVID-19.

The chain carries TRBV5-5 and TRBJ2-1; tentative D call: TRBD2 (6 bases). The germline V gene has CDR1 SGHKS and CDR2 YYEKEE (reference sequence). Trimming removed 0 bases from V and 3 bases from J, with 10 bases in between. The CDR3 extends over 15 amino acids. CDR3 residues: CASSLDLSGYNEQFF. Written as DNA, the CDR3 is TGTGCCAGCAGCTTGGATCTTAGCGGCTACAATGAGCAGTTCTTC.

The CDR3 sequence: CASSISGGEDTGELFF. Here the CDR3 DNA reads TGTGCCAGCTCAATATCAGGGGGCGAGGACACCGGGGAGCTGTTTTTT. The chain links TRBV18 to TRBJ2-2, with 8 bases identical to TRBD1. Germline V lookup: CDR1 KGHSH, CDR2 LQKENI. The CDR3 runs to 16 residues. V shed 5 bases, J shed 3 bases, and the junction held 8 bases outside the gene matches. Filled out from reference TRBV18 and TRBJ2-2, the complete variable domain reads NAGVMQNPRHLVRRRGQEARLRCSPMKGHSHVYWYRQLPEEGLKFMVYLQKENIIDESGMPKERFSAEFPKEGPSILRIQQVVRGDSAAYFCASSISGGEDTGELFFGEGSRLTVL.

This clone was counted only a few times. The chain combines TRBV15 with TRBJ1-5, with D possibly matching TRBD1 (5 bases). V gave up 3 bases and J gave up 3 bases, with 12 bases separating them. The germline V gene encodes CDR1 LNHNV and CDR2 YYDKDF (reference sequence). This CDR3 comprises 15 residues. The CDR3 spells CATSSRGFPNQPQHF. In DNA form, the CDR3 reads TGTGCCACCAGCAGCCGGGGGTTTCCCAATCAGCCCCAGCATTTT.

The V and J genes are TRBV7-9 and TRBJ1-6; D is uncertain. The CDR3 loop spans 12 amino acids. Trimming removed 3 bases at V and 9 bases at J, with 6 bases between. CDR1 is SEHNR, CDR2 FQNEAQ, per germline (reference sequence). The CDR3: CASSLASSPLHF. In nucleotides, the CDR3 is TGTGCCAGCAGCTTGGCCTCTTCACCCCTCCACTTT.

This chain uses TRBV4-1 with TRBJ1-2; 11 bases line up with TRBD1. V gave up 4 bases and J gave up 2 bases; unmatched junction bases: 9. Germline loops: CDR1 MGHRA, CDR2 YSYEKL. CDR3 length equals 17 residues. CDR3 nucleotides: TGCGCCAGCAGCCCCCGGACAGGGGGCGTTGGAAACTATGGCTACACCTTC. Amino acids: CASSPRTGGVGNYGYTF.

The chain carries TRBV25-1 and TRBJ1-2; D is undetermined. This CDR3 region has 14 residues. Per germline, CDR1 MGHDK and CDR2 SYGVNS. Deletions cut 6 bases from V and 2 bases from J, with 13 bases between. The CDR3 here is CASSRGTVNYGYTF. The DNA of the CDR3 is TGTGCCAGCAGCCGAGGTACGGTAAACTATGGCTACACCTTC.

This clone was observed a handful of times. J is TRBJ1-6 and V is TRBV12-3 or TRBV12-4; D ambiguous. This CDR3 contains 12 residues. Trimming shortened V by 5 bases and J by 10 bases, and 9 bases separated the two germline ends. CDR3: CASSPYQSPLHF. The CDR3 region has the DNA TGTGCCAGCAGTCCATATCAGTCACCCCTCCACTTT.

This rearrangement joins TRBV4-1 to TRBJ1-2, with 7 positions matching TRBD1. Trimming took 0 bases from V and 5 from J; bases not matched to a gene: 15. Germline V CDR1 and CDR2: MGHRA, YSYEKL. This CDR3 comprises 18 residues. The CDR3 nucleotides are TGCGCCAGCAGCCAAGATCGGACAGGCGGCTCCCGCCTTTATGGCTACACCTTC. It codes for CASSQDRTGGSRLYGYTF.

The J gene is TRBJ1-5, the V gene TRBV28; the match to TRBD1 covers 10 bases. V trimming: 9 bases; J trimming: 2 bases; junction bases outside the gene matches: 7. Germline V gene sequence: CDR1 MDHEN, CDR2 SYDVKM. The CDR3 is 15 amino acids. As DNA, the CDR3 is TGTGCCAGTTTACTGGGACAGGGGCGCAATCAGCCCCAGCATTTT. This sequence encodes CASLLGQGRNQPQHF.

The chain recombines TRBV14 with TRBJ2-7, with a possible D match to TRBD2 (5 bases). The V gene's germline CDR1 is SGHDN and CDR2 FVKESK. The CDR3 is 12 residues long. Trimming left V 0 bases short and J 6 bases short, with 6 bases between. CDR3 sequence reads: CASSQDAGEQYV. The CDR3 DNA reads TGTGCCAGCAGCCAAGACGCGGGCGAGCAGTACGTC.

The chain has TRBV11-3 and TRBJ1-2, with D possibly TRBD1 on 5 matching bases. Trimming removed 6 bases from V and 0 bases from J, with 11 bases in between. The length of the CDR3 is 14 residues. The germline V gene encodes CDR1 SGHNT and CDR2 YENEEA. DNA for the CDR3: TGTGCCAGCAGTCGTGGGGCTACTAACTATGGCTACACCTTC. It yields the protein CASSRGATNYGYTF.

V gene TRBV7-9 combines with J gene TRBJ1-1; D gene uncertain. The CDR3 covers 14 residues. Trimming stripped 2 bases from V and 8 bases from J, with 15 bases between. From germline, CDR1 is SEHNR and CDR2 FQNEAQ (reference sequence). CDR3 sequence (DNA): TGTGCCAGCAGCTTAAATGAGGGCCTCTCCGAAGCTTTCTTT. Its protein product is CASSLNEGLSEAFF.

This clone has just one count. CDR3 coding DNA: TGTGCCACCACAGGGACTAGCGGCAATGAGCAGTTCTTC. Its translation: CATTGTSGNEQFF. V usage is TRBV12-3 or TRBV12-4 and J usage is TRBJ2-1, with 11 nucleotides matching TRBD2. The CDR3 has 13 residues. J gave up 6 bases and V 10 bases, and 5 bases lay outside the gene matches.

This CDR3 is CASSKFREQFF. The CDR3, as DNA: TGTGCCAGCAGCAAATTCCGTGAGCAGTTCTTC. The chain is built from TRBV21-1 and TRBJ2-1; the table's D call of TRBD2 was not tested on the DNA. TRBV21-1 is a recognized pseudogene. This CDR3 region has 11 residues.

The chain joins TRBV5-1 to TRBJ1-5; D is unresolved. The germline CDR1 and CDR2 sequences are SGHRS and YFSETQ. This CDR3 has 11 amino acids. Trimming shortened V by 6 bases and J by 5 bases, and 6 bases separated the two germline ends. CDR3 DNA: TGCGCCAGCAACTACCATCAGCCCCAGCATTTT. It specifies CASNYHQPQHF.

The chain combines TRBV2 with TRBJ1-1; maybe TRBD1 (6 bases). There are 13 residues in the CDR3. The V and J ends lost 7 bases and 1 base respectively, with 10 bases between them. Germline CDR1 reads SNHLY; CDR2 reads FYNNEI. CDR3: CASTWTENTEAFF. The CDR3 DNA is TGTGCCAGCACCTGGACAGAGAACACTGAAGCTTTCTTT.

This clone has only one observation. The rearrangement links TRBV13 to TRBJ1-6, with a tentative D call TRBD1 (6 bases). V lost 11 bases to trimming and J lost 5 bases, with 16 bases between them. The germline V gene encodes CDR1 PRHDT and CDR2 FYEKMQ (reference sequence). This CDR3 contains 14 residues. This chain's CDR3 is CAGALSGDNSPLHF. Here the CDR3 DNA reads TGTGCCGGCGCCTTGTCAGGGGATAATTCACCCCTCCACTTT.